The T cell receptor (beta chain) under discussion was sequenced for a study (dated by TCRdb to the mid-2010s). Study-wide context: The study set out to test whether tumor-infiltrating Tregs in breast cancer get recruited from blood Tregs or are instead converted in situ from other CD4+ T cell subsets.

The CDR3 goes from the cysteine to the phenylalanine over 16 residues. The CDR3 DNA has 48 bases and is translated from base 1. CDR1 MNHEY and CDR2 SVGAGI were looked up in the germline V gene. Trimming takes 6 bases from V and 0 bases from J, and the germline ends sit 18 bases apart. The investigation overall reported the following: The TCR alpha and beta sequences of tumor-infiltrating Tregs showed the greatest overlap with tumor naive CD4+ T cells, followed by blood naive CD4+ T cells. The validation in the larger cohort was limited to a single TCR beta V-J rearrangement instead of whole repertoires. The TCR gene usage of tumor memory CD4+ T cells clustered together with blood and lymph node memory CD4+ cells and with lymph node naive CD4+ cells.

Naive CD4+ T cells were purified with the Miltenyi Naive CD4+ T Cell Isolation kit, with Tregs depleted using CD25 microbeads. Tregs, naive and memory CD4+ T cells from tumor, blood and ipsilateral draining lymph nodes of about 5 breast cancer patients underwent full-length TCR alpha and beta sequencing. Tumor tissue and lymph nodes obtained by ipsilateral axillary dissection were perfused with PBS, cut into small pieces and digested using collagenase I and hyaluronidase. Ficoll density gradient centrifugation was used to isolate mononuclear cells from either lymph nodes or 50 to 65 ml of peripheral blood. A purity exceeding 90% was confirmed by FACS for the sorted cell populations. About this clonotype: Its antigen is still unknown. Within one base of it there is no much larger clone, and no base qualities were kept.

Full-length TCR variable regions were amplified by 5' RACE PCR with constant-region reverse primers, followed by semi-nested PCR with Nested Universal Primer A. The ReliaPrep RNA Cell Miniprep System was used to extract total RNA, which was then reverse transcribed into 5'RACE-ready cDNA with the SMARTer RACE 5'/3' Kit. Multiplex adaptors were used to barcode full-length TCR alpha and beta libraries, and the barcoded libraries were sequenced on an Illumina MiSeq. The published analysis was carried out like this. For each of nine subset-tissue groups, sequencing data from the five patients were pooled, and the groups were then compared using unsupervised clustering of TCR gene usage. The Morisita-Horn index, with shared sequences weighted by their contribution to each repertoire, was used to calculate repertoire similarity. Using fastp at Q25 and MiXCR, TCRdb reprocessed the public reads and kept productive beta chains. Rows merge per CDR3 protein into single entries with the most common DNA and genes. These V and J calls are TCRdb output, not the study's own analysis. In this sample the table shows about 40,000 distinct CDR3 sequences, 18% of which occur a single time. The ten largest clones represent under 3.5% of the sample.

The receptor was isolated from a female donor with breast cancer. The rearranged segments are TRBV6-5 and TRBJ2-7, with a tentative D gene TRBD1 over 6 matching bases. Sequenced: naive CD4+ T cells sorted from a lymph node. This specimen's cell subset or site label, interpreted: naive CD4+ T cells, CD4+CD45RA+CD25-. Here the CDR3 is given as CASRLNRVENSYEQYF. The DNA sequence is as follows: TGTGCCAGCAGACTTAACAGGGTGGAAAACTCCTACGAGCAGTACTTC.